Here is one T cell receptor (beta chain) with its context. The V gene lost 5 bases and the J gene lost 1 base, with 13 bases spanning the gap. CDR3 length equals 15 residues. Germline-derived CDR1 and CDR2 are LNHDA and SQIVND (reference sequence). The sample originates from a study of cytomegalovirus exposure and HLA in healthy donors. Both 60 Vbeta primers and 13 Jbeta primers went into the PCR. Sequencing was performed with immunoSEQ multiplex PCR; in TCRdb, only in-frame clones are kept and a portion is missing. The data hold around 150,000 clones, with about 64% observed a single time. The TCR originated in a woman aged 60 to 75 in good health and CMV-seropositive. This chain uses TRBV19 with TRBJ2-3; a possible D gene is TRBD2 (6 bases). Input material: PBMCs. The CDR3 spells CASSAQEGRTDTQYF. The CDR3 bases are TGTGCCAGTAGTGCACAGGAGGGCCGCACAGATACGCAGTATTTT.